This T cell receptor beta chain appears in the sequencing data of a study of identifying expanded T cells in peripheral blood. Notes on the study in general: Roughly two-week clone count variance significantly increased as total template count grew. Differentially abundant clones: around 1.2 between replicates, approximately 16 at two to three weeks, 19 to 20 at four.

Collection occurred without any documented infections or immune events in donors. This clone has a single count. Its target is unknown. TCRdb keeps only in-frame clones here, not all; method: immunoSEQ multiplex PCR. The table includes approximately 90,000 clones, about nine tenths detected once. The receptor's source is a person aged 18 to 75 in good health. The specimen sequenced was blood.

The CDR3 protein is CASSPQTGDYNEQFF. CDR3 sequence (DNA): TGTGCCAGCAGCCCCCAGACAGGGGACTACAATGAGCAGTTCTTC. This chain links TRBV7-2 with TRBJ2-1; 8 nucleotides match TRBD1. Germline V lookup: CDR1 SGHTA, CDR2 FQGNSA. This CDR3 is 15 amino acids long. After removal of 5 bases from V and 3 bases from J, the junction contained 6 bases not matched to a gene.